This is a list of T cell receptor beta chains from one sample in a study of cytomegalovirus exposure and HLA in healthy donors. The assay was immunoSEQ multiplex PCR, and TCRdb's table has in-frame clones only and misses some. The table lists just over 150,000 clones, around 80% of them singletons. Source material: PBMCs. These receptors were obtained from a male donor in good health and CMV-seropositive. Each CDR3 is given with its conserved first and last residue. A D gene is named only where the DNA matches it firmly. Part of the rows lack a size; the others show once, few, many or a class for expanded clones.

>TRBD2|TRBV11-3|.|TRBJ2-1
CASSYRLAGGYNEQFF
TGTGCCAGCAGCTACCGACTAGCGGGAGGGTACAATGAGCAGTTCTTC
>.|TRBV5-8|few|TRBJ1-4
CASSYKATRGSVKLFF
TGTGCCAGCAGCTACAAGGCCACAAGGGGGTCGGTAAAACTGTTTTTT
>.|TRBV9|.|TRBJ1-5
CASSVGLNQPQHF
TGTGCCAGCAGCGTCGGACTCAATCAGCCCCAGCATTTT
>.|TRBV6-5|.|TRBJ1-1
CASSSDRRAFF
TGTGCCAGCAGCTCCGACAGGCGGGCTTTCTTT
>TRBD1|TRBV7-6|few|TRBJ1-1
CASSLATGVGTEAFF
TGTGCCAGCAGCTTAGCGACAGGGGTGGGCACTGAAGCTTTCTTT
>.|TRBV27|.|TRBJ2-5
CASSLNRGQETQYF
TGTGCCAGCAGTCTAAATCGGGGACAAGAGACCCAGTACTTC
>.|TRBV7-2|once|TRBJ2-1
CASSLVRDSKYEQFF
TGTGCCAGCAGCTTAGTCCGGGACTCCAAGTATGAGCAGTTCTTC
>TRBD2|TRBV2|.|TRBJ2-2
CASGVAGGAGELFF
TGTGCCAGCGGAGTAGCGGGAGGAGCCGGGGAGCTGTTTTTT
>.|TRBV11-1|medium-sized|TRBJ2-7
CASSQRADEQYF
TGTGCCAGCAGCCAGAGGGCTGATGAGCAGTACTTC
>.|TRBV30|.|TRBJ1-5
CAWSAGQPQHF
TGTGCCTGGAGTGCAGGGCAGCCCCAGCATTTT
>.|TRBV10-3|.|TRBJ2-5
CAISGAAGSQETQYF
TGTGCCATCAGTGGGGCTGCAGGCTCCCAAGAGACCCAGTACTTC
>TRBD1|TRBV10-3|.|TRBJ1-1
CAISRLQGITEAFF
TGTGCCATCAGTCGATTACAGGGGATCACTGAAGCTTTCTTT
>TRBD2|TRBV19|.|TRBJ2-2
CASRPGLAGGNTGELFF
TGTGCCAGTAGACCGGGACTAGCGGGAGGGAACACCGGGGAGCTGTTTTTT
>.|TRBV28|.|TRBJ2-1
CASSPLWREASYNEQFF
TGTGCCAGCAGTCCCCTTTGGAGGGAGGCCTCCTACAATGAGCAGTTCTTC
>TRBD2|TRBV14|.|TRBJ2-2
CASSSRIAGRTGELFF
TGTGCCAGCAGCTCCCGAATAGCGGGGCGCACCGGGGAGCTGTTTTTT
>.|TRBV5-1|few|TRBJ1-4
CASSRTWAGINEKLFF
TGCGCCAGCAGCCGCACCTGGGCAGGGATTAATGAAAAACTGTTTTTT
>.|TRBV27|.|TRBJ1-1
CASSPTRENTEAFF
TGTGCCAGCAGTCCGACCCGGGAGAACACTGAAGCTTTCTTT
>.|TRBV5-4|.|TRBJ2-1
CASSLGRGSSYNEQFF
TGTGCCAGCAGTCTGGGCAGGGGAAGCTCCTACAATGAGCAGTTCTTC
>.|TRBV19|.|TRBJ2-7
CATHPLANSYEQYF
TGTGCCACCCATCCCCTAGCCAACTCCTACGAGCAGTACTTC
>.|TRBV6-6|.|TRBJ1-2
CASSFLGGGYGYTF
TGTGCCAGCAGTTTCCTCGGGGGTGGCTATGGCTACACCTTC
>.|TRBV18|few|TRBJ1-3
CASSPRGSGNTIYF
TGTGCCAGCTCACCCAGGGGTTCTGGAAACACCATATATTTT
>TRBD1|TRBV6-4|.|TRBJ1-5
CASSAPDRGRQPQHF
TGTGCCAGCAGTGCTCCCGACAGGGGCAGGCAGCCCCAGCATTTT
>.|TRBV7-9|.|TRBJ1-5
CASSGGVVGNQPQHF
TGTGCCAGCAGCGGGGGGGTTGTGGGCAATCAGCCCCAGCATTTT
>TRBD2|TRBV7-8|.|TRBJ2-4
CASSLVAGGSKNIQYF
TGTGCCAGCAGCTTAGTGGCGGGAGGGTCAAAAAACATTCAGTACTTC
>.|TRBV10-3|.|TRBJ2-2
CAISDTDTGELFF
TGTGCCATCAGTGATACGGACACCGGGGAGCTGTTTTTT
>.|TRBV27|.|TRBJ2-7
CASRGAGAGVSEQYF
TGTGCCAGCAGGGGGGCGGGCGCGGGAGTCTCCGAGCAGTACTTC
>.|TRBV2|.|TRBJ2-3
CASSAEGTSTDTQYF
TGTGCCAGCAGTGCGGAAGGGACTAGCACAGATACGCAGTATTTT
>.|TRBV27|once|TRBJ1-1
CASSLVWDSEAFF
TGTGCCAGCAGTTTAGTCTGGGACTCTGAAGCTTTCTTT
>TRBD1|TRBV7-9|.|TRBJ1-5
CASSLQGVREPQHF
TGTGCCAGCAGCTTACAGGGGGTACGGGAGCCCCAGCATTTT
>.|TRBV28|few|TRBJ2-5
CASNPLQDQETQYF
TGTGCCAGCAACCCACTCCAGGACCAAGAGACCCAGTACTTC
>.|TRBV5-1|.|TRBJ1-2
CASSLGQALAGYTF
TGCGCCAGCAGCTTGGGACAGGCTCTCGCTGGCTACACCTTC
>TRBD1|TRBV27|.|TRBJ2-7
CASRDRDFGEYF
TGTGCCAGTCGGGACAGGGACTTTGGGGAGTACTTC
>.|TRBV5-4|.|TRBJ2-7
CASSPGGIEQYF
TGTGCCAGCAGCCCCGGGGGTATCGAGCAGTACTTC
>.|TRBV10-3|.|TRBJ1-1
CATLQGWNEAFF
TGTGCCACCCTCCAGGGTTGGAATGAAGCTTTCTTT
>TRBD1|TRBV18|.|TRBJ1-5
CASSSGTGEQFNQPQHF
TGTGCCAGCTCATCGGGGACAGGGGAACAGTTCAATCAGCCCCAGCATTTT
>.|TRBV7-9|.|TRBJ1-1
CASTWEPTLNTEAFF
TGTGCCAGCACCTGGGAGCCGACCCTGAACACTGAAGCTTTCTTT
>TRBD1|TRBV30|.|TRBJ1-1
CAWTGTGGAAEAFF
TGTGCCTGGACCGGGACAGGGGGCGCAGCTGAAGCTTTCTTT
>TRBD2|TRBV6-6|.|TRBJ2-2
CASSGTSGTGGELFF
TGTGCCAGCAGCGGGACTAGCGGGACTGGCGGGGAGCTGTTTTTT
>TRBD1|TRBV28|.|TRBJ2-7
CASEQTGDNYEQYF
TGTGCCAGCGAACAGACAGGGGATAACTACGAGCAGTACTTC
>.|TRBV7-6|.|TRBJ2-2
CASSLAYGELFF
TGTGCCAGCAGCTTAGCGTACGGGGAGCTGTTTTTT
>.|TRBV28|few|TRBJ2-7
CASSPGSGVEQYF
TGTGCCAGCAGTCCGGGATCTGGGGTCGAGCAGTACTTC
>TRBD1|TRBV2|medium-sized|TRBJ2-2
CASRGGQGAGELFF
TGTGCCAGCAGGGGCGGACAGGGGGCCGGGGAGCTGTTTTTT
>.|TRBV19|.|TRBJ1-1
CASNPTGSTGTEAFF
TGTGCCAGTAACCCAACGGGGAGTACAGGGACTGAAGCTTTCTTT
>.|TRBV5-4|few|TRBJ2-3
CASSSDRQGYRGDTQYF
TGTGCCAGCAGCTCGGACCGACAGGGCTACCGGGGGGATACGCAGTATTTT
>.|TRBV6-4|.|TRBJ2-6
CASSDFGSSAGANVLTF
TGTGCCAGCAGTGACTTCGGTTCCTCCGCTGGGGCCAACGTCCTGACTTTC
>TRBD2|TRBV12-5|.|TRBJ2-7
CASVQDGLAVYEQYF
TGTGCTAGTGTCCAAGACGGACTAGCGGTTTACGAGCAGTACTTC
>.|TRBV7-8|.|TRBJ2-1
CASSDFRGEQFF
TGTGCCAGCAGCGATTTTAGGGGTGAGCAGTTCTTC
>.|TRBV27|.|TRBJ1-1
CASSLSLTAEAFF
TGTGCCAGCAGTTTATCCCTTACTGCTGAAGCTTTCTTT
>TRBD1|TRBV19|.|TRBJ2-6
CASSIVMDRLRGANVLTF
TGTGCCAGTAGTATAGTTATGGACAGGTTGAGAGGGGCCAACGTCCTGACTTTC
>TRBD1|TRBV5-4|.|TRBJ2-7
CASSLDGVTGAVHRYEQYF
TGTGCCAGCAGCTTGGATGGAGTGACAGGGGCGGTTCATCGGTACGAGCAGTACTTC
>.|TRBV5-1|few|TRBJ1-3
CASSFDGGPGNTIYF
TGCGCCAGCAGCTTTGACGGGGGACCTGGAAACACCATATATTTT
>TRBD2|TRBV29-1|.|TRBJ2-1
CSVGTSGYNEQFF
TGCAGCGTTGGGACTAGCGGATACAATGAGCAGTTCTTC
>TRBD1|TRBV29-1|.|TRBJ2-7
CSGSGTGGIGQYF
TGCAGCGGCTCCGGGACAGGGGGGATCGGGCAGTACTTC